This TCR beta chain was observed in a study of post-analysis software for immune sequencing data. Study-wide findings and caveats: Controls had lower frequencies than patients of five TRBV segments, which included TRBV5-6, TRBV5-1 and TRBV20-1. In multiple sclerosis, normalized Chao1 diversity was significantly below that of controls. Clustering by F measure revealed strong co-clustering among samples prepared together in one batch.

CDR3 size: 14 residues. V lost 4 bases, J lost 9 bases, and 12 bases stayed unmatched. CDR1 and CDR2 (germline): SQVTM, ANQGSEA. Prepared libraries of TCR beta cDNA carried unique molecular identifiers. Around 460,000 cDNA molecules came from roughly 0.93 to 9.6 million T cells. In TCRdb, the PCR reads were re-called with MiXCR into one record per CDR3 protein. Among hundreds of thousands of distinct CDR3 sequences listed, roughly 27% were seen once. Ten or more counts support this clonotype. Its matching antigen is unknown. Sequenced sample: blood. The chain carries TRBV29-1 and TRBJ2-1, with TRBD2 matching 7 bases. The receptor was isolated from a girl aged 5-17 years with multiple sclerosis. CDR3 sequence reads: CSVGFSGQTFEQFF. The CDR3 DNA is TGCAGCGTTGGTTTTAGCGGGCAGACTTTTGAGCAGTTCTTC.